These 14 T cell receptor beta chains were all obtained from the same sample, sequenced in a study of early T cells in non-severe SARS-CoV-2 infection. One entry per CDR3 protein results from TCRdb running MiXCR on the 5' RACE reads. The sample gives about 22,000 distinct CDR3 sequences, roughly 4% of which show up once; more than 1.2% is in the top ten. The sequencing input was whole blood. The receptors here all came from an adult who was a healthcare worker with PCR-confirmed SARS-CoV-2 infection or an uninfected control (not recorded which).

This clonotype was recorded many times. V is TRBV29-1 and J is TRBJ1-2; no firm D call. The CDR3 contains 16 residues. V was trimmed by 1 base and J by 2 bases, leaving 17 bases between them. In germline, CDR1 is SQVTM, CDR2 ANQGSEA. CDR3 loop: CSVEVYQSLRNYGYTF. The CDR3 DNA follows: TGCAGCGTTGAAGTCTATCAGTCCTTAAGAAACTATGGCTACACCTTC.

By share, this clonotype counts as medium-sized (0.01 to 0.1%). V usage is TRBV2 and J usage is TRBJ1-5; D is unclear. V was trimmed by 7 bases and J by 0 bases, leaving 7 bases between them. The CDR3 spans 13 residues. Germline V lookup: CDR1 SNHLY, CDR2 FYNNEI. The CDR3 bases are TGTGCCAGCATCGGAGATAGCAATCAGCCCCAGCATTTT. Residues: CASIGDSNQPQHF.

This clonotype was seen many times. The V call is TRBV11-2, the J call TRBJ1-1; 9 positions agree with TRBD1. There are 15 residues in the CDR3. In germline, CDR1 is SGHAT, CDR2 FQNNGV. V gave up 6 bases and J gave up 1 base; unmatched junction bases: 6. DNA of the CDR3: TGTGCCAGCAGTTGGTTACAGGGGGCGAACACTGAAGCTTTCTTT. Protein: CASSWLQGANTEAFF.

This clonotype was observed a handful of times. This chain links TRBV7-8 with TRBJ2-6; a weak D match, TRBD2 (6 bases). The CDR3 spans 16 residues. Germline CDR1 SGHVS, CDR2 FQNEAQ. Trimming took off 4 bases at V and 2 bases at J, with 12 bases between the two ends. In nucleotides, the CDR3 is TGTGCCAGCAGCTCGGGACTCTTTGCTGGGGCCAACGTCCTGACTTTC. This gives the protein CASSSGLFAGANVLTF.

The sample holds many counts of this clonotype. The chain is built from TRBV12-3 or TRBV12-4 and TRBJ2-1; the D gene could be TRBD1 or TRBD2 (5 bases each). The CDR3 is 13 amino acids. Trimming removed 6 bases at V and 8 bases at J, with 14 bases between. The CDR3 here is CASSRLGGDEQFF. CDR3 coding DNA: TGTGCCAGCAGCCGCCTTGGGGGTGATGAGCAGTTCTTC.

This clonotype was observed at least ten times. The chain is built from TRBV29-1 and TRBJ2-1; TRBD1 is a possible D gene (5 bases). Germline CDR1 is SQVTM and CDR2 is ANQGSEA. This CDR3 has 12 amino acids. The V end lost 4 bases, the J end lost 8 bases, and 12 bases lay between the germline ends. CDR3: CSVAPDSHEQFF. CDR3 sequence (DNA): TGCAGCGTTGCGCCAGACAGTCATGAGCAGTTCTTC.

The chain links TRBV6-2 or TRBV6-3 to TRBJ1-6, with 8 positions matching TRBD1. The CDR3 has 17 amino acids. Germline V CDR1 and CDR2: MNHEY, SVGEGT. The J segment lost 1 base and the V segment lost 6 bases, leaving 8 bases of the junction unmatched. For the CDR3, the DNA is TGTGCCAGCAGGGATACAGGGGGTGGATCCTATAATTCACCCCTCCACTTT. Amino acid sequence: CASRDTGGGSYNSPLHF.

This clonotype was seen many times. The chain has TRBV6-1 and TRBJ1-3, with unresolved D. CDR3 length: 15 residues. Deletions cut 7 bases from V and 1 base from J, with 14 bases between. Per the germline V gene, CDR1 is MNHNS and CDR2 is SASEGT. The CDR3 sequence: CASITRIPSGNTIYF. In DNA form, the CDR3 reads TGTGCCAGCATCACGAGGATACCGTCTGGAAACACCATATATTTT.

This clonotype has at least ten counts. V is TRBV29-1 and J is TRBJ2-1, with 7 bases lining up with TRBD1. The trim removed 0 bases at V and 7 bases at J, leaving 12 bases unmatched. The germline V gene has CDR1 SQVTM and CDR2 ANQGSEA. The CDR3 has 16 amino acids. The CDR3 here is CSVEDGQASSRNEQFF. DNA of the CDR3: TGCAGCGTTGAAGATGGACAGGCAAGCTCTCGAAATGAGCAGTTCTTC.

This clonotype has ten or more counts. This sequence joins TRBV6-6 and TRBJ1-1, with 7 bases that match TRBD1. V gave up 10 bases and J gave up 3 bases; unmatched junction bases: 8. Germline CDR1 is MNHNY and CDR2 is SVGAGI (reference sequence). The length of the CDR3 is 13 residues. In nucleotides, the CDR3 is TGTGCCACCTTACTCACAGGGGACACTGAAGCTTTCTTT. Protein sequence: CATLLTGDTEAFF.

This clonotype was seen a handful of times. This chain connects TRBV27 to TRBJ1-1; possible D gene TRBD1, 6 bases. The V and J ends lost 6 bases and 7 bases respectively, with 15 bases between them. Germline CDR1 MNHEY, CDR2 SMNVEV (reference sequence). The CDR3 sequence is 13 residues long. The CDR3 protein is CASRRRDRIEAFF. In nucleotides, the CDR3 is TGTGCCAGCAGACGACGAGACAGGATTGAAGCTTTCTTT.

This clonotype was found many times. V gene TRBV28 combines with J gene TRBJ2-4, with 7 bases fitting TRBD1. The CDR3 length is 14 residues. Germline CDR1 MDHEN, CDR2 SYDVKM. Trimming removed 6 bases from V and 5 bases from J; junction bases left unmatched: 7. The CDR3 protein is CASSFDRVQNIQYF. The CDR3 region has the DNA TGTGCCAGCAGCTTCGACAGGGTACAAAACATTCAGTACTTC.

This chain links TRBV29-1 with TRBJ1-1; D is unresolved. Germline V gene lookup returns CDR1 SQVTM and CDR2 ANQGSEA. V lost 7 bases to trimming and J lost 7 bases, with 10 bases between them. The CDR3 length is 10 residues. The CDR3 sequence is CSAERDEAFF. CDR3 nucleotide sequence: TGCAGCGCCGAACGGGATGAAGCTTTCTTT.

This clonotype is medium-sized in the sample. The chain employs TRBV6-5 and TRBJ2-4, with D hard to call. The CDR3 loop spans 14 amino acids. Germline V gives CDR1 MNHEY, CDR2 SVGAGI. Trimming took off 8 bases at V and 8 bases at J, with 19 bases between the two ends. The CDR3 coding sequence is TGTGCCAGCCAGGACCGTTCGTTTGGGTACATTCAGTACTTC. This sequence encodes CASQDRSFGYIQYF.